The clone carrying this TCR beta chain was counted ten times or more. Its target is not known. This sample stems from a study of identical twins. Study outcomes and limitations: Twins' excess sharing was less marked for out-of-frame beta sequences.

The CDR3 is made up of 17 amino acids. CDR1 and CDR2 from the germline V gene are KGHSH and LQKENI. Trimming removed 0 bases from V and 6 bases from J; junction bases left unmatched: 8. A universal primer site was created by template switching, with the cDNA bearing unique molecular identifiers. TCRdb redid the calling of the 5' RACE reads with MiXCR, one entry per CDR3 protein. The sample lists approximately 600,000 distinct CDR3 sequences, about 7.1% occurring once. This same sample was also taken into another study, of yellow fever vaccine responses in identical twins.

The sample consisted of PBMCs. The receptor comes from a woman aged 18-35 years in good health. The genes are TRBV18 and TRBJ2-1; 10 bases are a match to TRBD2. The chain's CDR3 is CASSPPGSLAGVNEQFF. CDR3 in DNA: TGTGCCAGCTCACCACCAGGTTCCCTAGCGGGAGTCAATGAGCAGTTCTTC.